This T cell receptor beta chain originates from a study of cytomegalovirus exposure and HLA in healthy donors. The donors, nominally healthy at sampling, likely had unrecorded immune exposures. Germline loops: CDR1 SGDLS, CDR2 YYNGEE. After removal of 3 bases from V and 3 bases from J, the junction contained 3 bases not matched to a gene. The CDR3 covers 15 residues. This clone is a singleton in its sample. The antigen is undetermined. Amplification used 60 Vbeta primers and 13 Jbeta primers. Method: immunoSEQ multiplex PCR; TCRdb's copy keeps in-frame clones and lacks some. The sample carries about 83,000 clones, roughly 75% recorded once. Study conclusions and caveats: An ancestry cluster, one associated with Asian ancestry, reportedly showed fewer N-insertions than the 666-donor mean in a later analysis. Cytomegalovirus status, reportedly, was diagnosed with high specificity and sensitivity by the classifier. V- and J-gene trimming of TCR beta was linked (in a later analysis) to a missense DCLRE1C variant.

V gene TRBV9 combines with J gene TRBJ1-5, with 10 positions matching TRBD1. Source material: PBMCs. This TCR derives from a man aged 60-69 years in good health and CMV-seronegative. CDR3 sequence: CASSAGTGDNQPQHF. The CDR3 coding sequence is TGTGCCAGCAGCGCGGGGACAGGGGACAATCAGCCCCAGCATTTT. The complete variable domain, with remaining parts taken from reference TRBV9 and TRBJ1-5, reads DSGVTQTPKHLITATGQRVTLRCSPRSGDLSVYWYQQSLDQGLQFLIQYYNGEERAKGNILERFSAQQFPDLHSELNLSSLELGDSALYFCASSAGTGDNQPQHFGDGTRLSIL.